The TCR beta chain described here comes from a study of T cells after yellow fever vaccination. Broader study findings: Clonotypes found in both CD4 and CD8 compartments made up a small share. Weaker, the secondary response had a peak occurring faster, on day 5 versus 15. Contamination of FACS-sorted repertoires by abundant clonotypes from the bulk population could occur.

The TCR cDNA carried a universal primer site and UMIs from 5'RACE template switching. TCRdb independently ran MiXCR on the 5' RACE reads; one entry per CDR3 protein. The data contain tens of thousands of distinct CDR3 sequences, around 7% of them singletons. This CDR3 contains 16 residues. V shed 2 bases and J shed 6 bases, with 20 bases lying between them. Germline CDR1 SGHVS, CDR2 FNYEAQ. This clonotype was seen repeatedly, ten times or more. The antigen is not known. This TCR was recovered from a young man who received the YFV17D yellow fever vaccine. V usage is TRBV7-6 and J usage is TRBJ2-7; perhaps D is TRBD1 or TRBD2 (5 bases each). Sequenced material: CD8+ T cells sorted from PBMCs, taken roughly 15 days after the first yellow fever vaccination. The CDR3 region is CASSLTGPILPSEQYF. The CDR3 DNA follows: TGTGCCAGCAGCTTAACGGGACCCATTCTCCCCAGCGAGCAGTACTTC.